This T cell receptor beta chain was sequenced in a study of metastatic and nonmetastatic thyroid tumors. Study at large: Patients with malignant and benign thyroid disease provided blood and tumor or nodule tissue, whose repertoires were compared.

Original handling: Built for papillary thyroid cancer, a distant-metastasis classifier drew on CDR3 differences across clinicopathological groups. TCRdb recomputed clones from the PCR reads via MiXCR. It is TCRdb's table, rather than the study itself, that gives the V and J calls and clone size. The sample yields 30,000 to 35,000 clones, around a sixth seen once. The table lists this clone with many counts. As yet, its antigen is unknown. Study conclusions and caveats: Reportedly, malignant thyroid tumors had significantly higher TCR beta diversity than benign nodules, in blood and tumor.

V shed 1 base, J shed 11 bases, and the junction held 4 bases outside the gene matches. Per germline, CDR1 GTSNPN and CDR2 SVGIG (reference sequence). CDR3 length equals 12 residues. None of the patients had undergone any treatment ahead of thyroid surgery. This clonotype was obtained from a female donor with papillary thyroid cancer or a benign thyroid nodule (not recorded which). Some clones in this sample may be carry-over from other donors' samples. Sequences were obtained from blood. The gene calls are TRBV30 and TRBJ1-1, with 10 bases that match TRBD1. The CDR3 is CAWSGGQGKAFF. The DNA for the CDR3 is TGTGCCTGGAGTGGGGGACAGGGGAAGGCTTTCTTT.